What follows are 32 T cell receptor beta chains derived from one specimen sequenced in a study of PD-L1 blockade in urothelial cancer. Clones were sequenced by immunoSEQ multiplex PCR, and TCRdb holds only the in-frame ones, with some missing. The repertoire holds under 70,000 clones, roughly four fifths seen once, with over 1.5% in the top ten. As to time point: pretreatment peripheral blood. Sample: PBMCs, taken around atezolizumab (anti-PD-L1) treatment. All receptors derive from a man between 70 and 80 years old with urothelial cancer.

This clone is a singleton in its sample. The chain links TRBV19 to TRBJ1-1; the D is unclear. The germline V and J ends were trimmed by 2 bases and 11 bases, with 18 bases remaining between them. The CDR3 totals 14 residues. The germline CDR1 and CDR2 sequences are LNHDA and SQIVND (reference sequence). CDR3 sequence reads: CASSITVDATGAFF. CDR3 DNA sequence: TGTGCCAGTAGTATAACCGTCGACGCAACCGGGGCTTTCTTT.

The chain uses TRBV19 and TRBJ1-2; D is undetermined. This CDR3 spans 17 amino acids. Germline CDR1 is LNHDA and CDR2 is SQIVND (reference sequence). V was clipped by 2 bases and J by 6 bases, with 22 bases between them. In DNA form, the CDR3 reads TGTGCCAGTAGTATATTTATCAGCGGGGTACCTCCGGATGGCTACACCTTC. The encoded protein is CASSIFISGVPPDGYTF. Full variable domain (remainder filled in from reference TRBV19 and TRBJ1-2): DGGITQSPKYLFRKEGQNVTLSCEQNLNHDAMYWYRQDPGQGLRLIYYSQIVNDFQKGDIAEGYSVSREKKESFPLTVTSAQKNPTAFYLCASSIFISGVPPDGYTFGSGTRLTVV.

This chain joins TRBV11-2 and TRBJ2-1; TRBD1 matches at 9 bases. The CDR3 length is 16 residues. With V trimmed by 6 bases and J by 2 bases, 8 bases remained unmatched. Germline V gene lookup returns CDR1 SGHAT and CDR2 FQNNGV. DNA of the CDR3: TGTGCCAGCAGTACAGGGGGCGGGATGGCCTACAATGAGCAGTTCTTC. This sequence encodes CASSTGGGMAYNEQFF.

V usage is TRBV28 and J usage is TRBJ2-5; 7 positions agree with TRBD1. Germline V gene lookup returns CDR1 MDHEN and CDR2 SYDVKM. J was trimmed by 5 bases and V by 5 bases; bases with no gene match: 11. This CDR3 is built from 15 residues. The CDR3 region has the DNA TGTGCCAGCAGTCCACCGGACAGGCGGTGGGAGACCCAGTACTTC. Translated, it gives CASSPPDRRWETQYF.

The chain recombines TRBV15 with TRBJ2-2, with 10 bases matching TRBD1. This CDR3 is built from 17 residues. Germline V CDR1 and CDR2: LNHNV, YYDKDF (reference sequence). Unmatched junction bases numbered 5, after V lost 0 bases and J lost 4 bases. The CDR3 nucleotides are TGTGCCACCAGCAGAGATCGGGGGACAGGGGTCACCGGGGAGCTGTTTTTT. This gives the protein CATSRDRGTGVTGELFF.

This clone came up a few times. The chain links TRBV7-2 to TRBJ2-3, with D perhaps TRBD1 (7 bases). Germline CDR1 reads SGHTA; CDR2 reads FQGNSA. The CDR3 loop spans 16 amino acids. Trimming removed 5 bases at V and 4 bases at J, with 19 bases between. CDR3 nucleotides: TGTGCCAGCAGCCTTACTCCCAGGGGGGTGGCAGATACGCAGTATTTT. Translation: CASSLTPRGVADTQYF.

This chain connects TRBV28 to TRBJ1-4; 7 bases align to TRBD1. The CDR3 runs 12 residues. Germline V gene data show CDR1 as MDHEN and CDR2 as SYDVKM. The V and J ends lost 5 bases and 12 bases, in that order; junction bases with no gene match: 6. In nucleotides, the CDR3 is TGTGCCAGCAGTCTAGGGGGCGCGGAACTGTTTTTT. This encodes CASSLGGAELFF.

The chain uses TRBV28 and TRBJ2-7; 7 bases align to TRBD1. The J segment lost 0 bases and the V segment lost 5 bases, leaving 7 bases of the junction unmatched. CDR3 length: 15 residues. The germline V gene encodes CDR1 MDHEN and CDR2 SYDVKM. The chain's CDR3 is CASSQAGDSSYEQYF. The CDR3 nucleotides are TGTGCCAGCAGTCAAGCAGGGGACAGCTCCTACGAGCAGTACTTC. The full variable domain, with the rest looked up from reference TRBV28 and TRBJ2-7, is DVKVTQSSRYLVKRTGEKVFLECVQDMDHENMFWYRQDPGLGLRLIYFSYDVKMKEKGDIPEGYSVSREKKERFSLILESASTNQTSMYLCASSQAGDSSYEQYFGPGTRLTVT.

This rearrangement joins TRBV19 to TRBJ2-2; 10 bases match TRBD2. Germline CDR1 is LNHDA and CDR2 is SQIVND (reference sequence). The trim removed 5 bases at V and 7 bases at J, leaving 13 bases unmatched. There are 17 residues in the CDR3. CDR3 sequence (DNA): TGTGCCAGTAGTTCGTCCAGCGGGAGGGCCCTGGGCGGGGAGCTGTTTTTT. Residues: CASSSSSGRALGGELFF.

In DNA form, the CDR3 reads TGCGCCAGCAGCCAAGTGACTAGCGGGAGAAACTACAATGAGCAGTTCTTC. As protein: CASSQVTSGRNYNEQFF. The J gene is TRBJ2-1, the V gene TRBV4-3; TRBD2 agrees at 12 bases. This CDR3 region has 17 residues. The germline V gene has CDR1 LGHNA and CDR2 YSLEER. V dropped 1 base and J dropped 3; count of bases not matched to a gene: 4.

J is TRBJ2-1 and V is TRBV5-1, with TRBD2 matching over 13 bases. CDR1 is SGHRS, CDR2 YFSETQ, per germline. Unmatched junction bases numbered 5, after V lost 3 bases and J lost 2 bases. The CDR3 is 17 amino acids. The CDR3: CASSYGTSGETYNEQFF. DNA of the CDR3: TGCGCCAGCAGCTATGGGACTAGCGGGGAGACCTACAATGAGCAGTTCTTC.

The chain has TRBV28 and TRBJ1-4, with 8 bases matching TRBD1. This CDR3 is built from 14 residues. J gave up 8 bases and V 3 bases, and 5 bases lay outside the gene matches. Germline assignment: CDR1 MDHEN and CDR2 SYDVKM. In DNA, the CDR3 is TGTGCCAGCAGTTTGACAGGGGCAGGGGAAAAACTGTTTTTT. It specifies CASSLTGAGEKLFF.

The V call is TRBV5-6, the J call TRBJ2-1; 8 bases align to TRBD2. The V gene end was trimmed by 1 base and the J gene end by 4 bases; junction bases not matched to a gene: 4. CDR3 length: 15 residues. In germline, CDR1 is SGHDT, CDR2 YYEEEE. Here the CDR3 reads CASSLTGGVYNEQFF. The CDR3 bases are TGTGCCAGCAGCTTGACGGGAGGGGTGTACAATGAGCAGTTCTTC.

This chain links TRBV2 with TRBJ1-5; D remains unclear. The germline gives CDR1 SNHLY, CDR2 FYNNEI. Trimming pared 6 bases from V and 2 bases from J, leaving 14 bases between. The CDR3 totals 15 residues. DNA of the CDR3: TGTGCCAGCAGGTCATTCGATGGAGGCAATCAGCCCCAGCATTTT. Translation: CASRSFDGGNQPQHF.

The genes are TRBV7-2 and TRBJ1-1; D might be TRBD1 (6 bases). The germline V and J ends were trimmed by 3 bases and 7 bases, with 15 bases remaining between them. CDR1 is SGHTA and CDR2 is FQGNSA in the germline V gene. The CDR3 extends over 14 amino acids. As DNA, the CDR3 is TGTGCCAGCAGCTTGGGGGCCGCCGGGCTTGAAGCTTTCTTT. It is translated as CASSLGAAGLEAFF.

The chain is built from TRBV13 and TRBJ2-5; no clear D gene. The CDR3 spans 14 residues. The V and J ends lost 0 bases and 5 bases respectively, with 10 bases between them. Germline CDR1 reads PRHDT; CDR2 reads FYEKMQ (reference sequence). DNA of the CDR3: TGTGCCAGCAGCTTAGGCCATGTGGCTGAGACCCAGTACTTC. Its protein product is CASSLGHVAETQYF.

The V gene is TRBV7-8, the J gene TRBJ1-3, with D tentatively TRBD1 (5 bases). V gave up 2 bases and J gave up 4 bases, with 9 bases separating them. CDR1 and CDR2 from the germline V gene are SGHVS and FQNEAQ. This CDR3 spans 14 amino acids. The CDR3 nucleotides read TGTGCCAGCAGCTTACGGGACTGGGGAAACACCATATATTTT. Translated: CASSLRDWGNTIYF.

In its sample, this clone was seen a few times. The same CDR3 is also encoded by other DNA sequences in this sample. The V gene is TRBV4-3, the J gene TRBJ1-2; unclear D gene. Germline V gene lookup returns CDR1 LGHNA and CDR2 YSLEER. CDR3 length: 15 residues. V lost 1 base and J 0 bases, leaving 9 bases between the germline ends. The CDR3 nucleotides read TGCGCCAGCAGCCAAGTTAGAGATTCTAACTATGGCTACACCTTC. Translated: CASSQVRDSNYGYTF.

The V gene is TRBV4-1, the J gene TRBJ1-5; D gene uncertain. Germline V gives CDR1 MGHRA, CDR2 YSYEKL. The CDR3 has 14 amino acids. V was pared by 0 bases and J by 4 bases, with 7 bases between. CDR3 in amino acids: CASSQESINQPQHF. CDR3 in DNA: TGCGCCAGCAGCCAAGAGTCCATTAATCAGCCCCAGCATTTT.

The CDR3 DNA reads as TGTGCCAGCAGCCCAACAGGGGACGAGCAGTACTTC. Encoded protein: CASSPTGDEQYF. The V call is TRBV7-9, the J call TRBJ2-7; 7 bases agree with TRBD1. V was clipped by 5 bases and J by 5 bases; unmatched bases: 3. Per the germline V gene, CDR1 is SEHNR and CDR2 is FQNEAQ (reference sequence). The CDR3 extends over 12 amino acids.

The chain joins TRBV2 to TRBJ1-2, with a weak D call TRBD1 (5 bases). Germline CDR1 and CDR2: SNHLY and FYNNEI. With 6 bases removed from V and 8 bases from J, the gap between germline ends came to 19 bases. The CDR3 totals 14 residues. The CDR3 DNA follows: TGTGCCAGCAGATGGGAGGGGCCCGCCAGCGGCTACACCTTC. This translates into CASRWEGPASGYTF.

The chain's CDR3 is CASLRDKGANVLTF. The CDR3 DNA sequence: TGTGCCAGCCTCCGGGACAAAGGGGCCAACGTCCTGACTTTC. The genes are TRBV6-6 and TRBJ2-6; TRBD1 is a possible D gene (6 bases). The CDR3 is made up of 14 amino acids. The germline CDR1 and CDR2 sequences are MNHNY and SVGAGI (reference sequence). V shed 8 bases and J shed 4 bases, with 12 bases lying between them.

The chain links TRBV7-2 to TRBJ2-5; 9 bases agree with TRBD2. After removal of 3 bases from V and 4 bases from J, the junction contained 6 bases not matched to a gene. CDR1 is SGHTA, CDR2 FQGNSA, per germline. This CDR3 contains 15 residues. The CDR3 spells CASSLAGGRGETQYF. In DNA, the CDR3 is TGTGCCAGCAGCTTGGCGGGAGGGCGGGGAGAGACCCAGTACTTC.

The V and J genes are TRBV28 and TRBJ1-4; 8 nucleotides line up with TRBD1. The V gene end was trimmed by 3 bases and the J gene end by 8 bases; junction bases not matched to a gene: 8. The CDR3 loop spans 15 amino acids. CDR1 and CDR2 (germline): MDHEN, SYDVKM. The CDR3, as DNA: TGTGCCAGCAGTTTCCCCGGGACAGGTGGCGAAAAACTGTTTTTT. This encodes CASSFPGTGGEKLFF.

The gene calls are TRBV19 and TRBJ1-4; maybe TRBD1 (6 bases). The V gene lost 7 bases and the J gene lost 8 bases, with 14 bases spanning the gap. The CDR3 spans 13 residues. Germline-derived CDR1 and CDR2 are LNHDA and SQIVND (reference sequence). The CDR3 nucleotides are TGTGCCAGTACGGGACAACCAGGCGAAAAACTGTTTTTT. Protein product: CASTGQPGEKLFF.

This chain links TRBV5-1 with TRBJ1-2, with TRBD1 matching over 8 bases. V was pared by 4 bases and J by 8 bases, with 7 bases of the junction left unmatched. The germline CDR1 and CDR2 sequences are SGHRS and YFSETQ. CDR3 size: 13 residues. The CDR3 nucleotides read TGCGCCAGCAGCCGCGGGACAGGTAACGGCTACACCTTC. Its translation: CASSRGTGNGYTF.

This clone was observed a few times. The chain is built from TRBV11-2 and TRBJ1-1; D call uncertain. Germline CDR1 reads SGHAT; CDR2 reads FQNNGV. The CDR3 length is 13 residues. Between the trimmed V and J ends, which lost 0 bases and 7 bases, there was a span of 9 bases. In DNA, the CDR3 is TGTGCCAGCAGCTTAGACCAGGTTGGTGAAGCTTTCTTT. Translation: CASSLDQVGEAFF.

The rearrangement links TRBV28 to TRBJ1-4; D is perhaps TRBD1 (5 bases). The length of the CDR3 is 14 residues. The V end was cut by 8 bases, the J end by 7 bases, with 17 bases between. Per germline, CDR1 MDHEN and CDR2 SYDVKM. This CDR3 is CASFATGPGEKLFF. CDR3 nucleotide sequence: TGTGCCAGCTTCGCTACAGGTCCAGGTGAAAAACTGTTTTTT.

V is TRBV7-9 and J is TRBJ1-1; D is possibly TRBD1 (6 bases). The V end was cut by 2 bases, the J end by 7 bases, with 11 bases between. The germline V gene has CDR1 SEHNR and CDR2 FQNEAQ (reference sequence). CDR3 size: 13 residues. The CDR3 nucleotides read TGTGCCAGCAGCTTACAGGGGCTGGGTGAAGCTTTCTTT. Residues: CASSLQGLGEAFF.

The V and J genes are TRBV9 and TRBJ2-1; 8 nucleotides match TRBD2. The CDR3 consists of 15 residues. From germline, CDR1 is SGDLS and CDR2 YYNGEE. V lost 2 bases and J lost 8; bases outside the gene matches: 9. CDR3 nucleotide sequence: TGTGCCAGCAGCGTGCAAGCGGGAGAAAGCTATGAGCAGTTCTTC. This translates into CASSVQAGESYEQFF.

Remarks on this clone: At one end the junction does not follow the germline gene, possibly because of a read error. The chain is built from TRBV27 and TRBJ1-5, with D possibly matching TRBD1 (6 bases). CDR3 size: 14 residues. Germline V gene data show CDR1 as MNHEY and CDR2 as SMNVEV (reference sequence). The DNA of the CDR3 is TGTGCCAGCAGTATATCAGGGGTCTGGGAGCCCCAGCATTTT. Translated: CASSISGVWEPQHF.

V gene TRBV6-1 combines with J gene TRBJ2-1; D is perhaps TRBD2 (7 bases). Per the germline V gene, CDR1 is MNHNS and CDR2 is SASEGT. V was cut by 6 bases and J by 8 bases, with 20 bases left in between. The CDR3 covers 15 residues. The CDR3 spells CASSPGGAGRDEQFF. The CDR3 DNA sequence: TGTGCCAGCAGCCCTGGGGGGGCTGGACGCGATGAGCAGTTCTTC.